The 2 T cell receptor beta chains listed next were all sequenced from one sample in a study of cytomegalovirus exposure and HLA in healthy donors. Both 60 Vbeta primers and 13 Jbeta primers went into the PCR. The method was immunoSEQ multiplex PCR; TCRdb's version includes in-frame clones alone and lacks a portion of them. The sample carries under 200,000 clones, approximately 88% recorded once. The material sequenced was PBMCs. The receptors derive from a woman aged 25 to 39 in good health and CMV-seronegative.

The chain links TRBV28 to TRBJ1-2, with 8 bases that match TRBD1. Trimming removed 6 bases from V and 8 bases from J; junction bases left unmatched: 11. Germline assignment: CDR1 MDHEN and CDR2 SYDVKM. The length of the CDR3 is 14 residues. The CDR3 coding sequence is TGTGCCAGCAGACCGACAGGGGTTGCTCAAGGCTACACCTTC. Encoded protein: CASRPTGVAQGYTF.

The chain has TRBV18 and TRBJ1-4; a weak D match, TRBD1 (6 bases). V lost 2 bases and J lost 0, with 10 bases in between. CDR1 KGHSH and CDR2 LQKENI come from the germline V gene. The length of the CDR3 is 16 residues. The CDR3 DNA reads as TGTGCCAGCTCACCAGACAGGAAAACAACTAATGAAAAACTGTTTTTT. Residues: CASSPDRKTTNEKLFF.